The rows below give T cell receptor beta chains drawn from one sample of a study of OX40 agonist ivuxolimab in advanced cancers. Assay: immunoSEQ multiplex PCR; the TCRdb copy retains only in-frame clones and omits some. The sample holds over 30,000 clones, about four fifths seen once. The starting material was CD4+ or CD8+ T cells sorted from blood, obtained in a trial of the OX40 agonist ivuxolimab. The receptors come from an adult with an advanced solid tumor such as melanoma, head and neck, liver or kidney cancer. Each CDR3 is given with its conserved first and last residue. A D gene is named only where the DNA matches it firmly. Some rows mark clone size as missing; the rest say once, few, many or name a class of expanded clone.

>TRBJ1-3|-|medium-sized|TRBV6-6
CASSYRDGSSGNTIYF
TGTGCCAGCAGTTACCGAGACGGGAGCTCTGGAAACACCATATATTTT
>TRBJ1-4|-|-|TRBV28
CASSPQTGANEKLFF
TGTGCCAGCAGTCCACAGACAGGAGCTAATGAAAAACTGTTTTTT
>TRBJ2-2|-|-|TRBV10-3
CAISNNRGAFAGELFF
TGTGCCATCAGTAATAATAGAGGGGCATTCGCCGGGGAGCTGTTTTTT
>TRBJ2-3|TRBD2|-|TRBV4-1
CASSQSLAGGKTQYF
TGCGCCAGCAGCCAAAGCCTAGCGGGAGGGAAAACGCAGTATTTT
>TRBJ1-5|-|-|TRBV7-2
CASSLGDQPQHF
TGTGCCAGCAGCTTAGGTGATCAGCCCCAGCATTTT
>TRBJ2-5|TRBD1|-|TRBV5-4
CASSQGQGVGQETQYF
TGTGCCAGCAGCCAGGGACAGGGGGTAGGTCAAGAGACCCAGTACTTC
>TRBJ1-3|-|-|TRBV9
CASSVDPSPGNTIYF
TGTGCCAGCAGCGTAGACCCAAGTCCTGGAAACACCATATATTTT
>TRBJ2-1|TRBD2|-|TRBV19
CASSITSGSPYNEQFF
TGTGCCAGTAGTATTACTAGCGGGAGCCCCTACAATGAGCAGTTCTTC
>TRBJ1-1|-|few|TRBV6-6
CASSYSIRGVNTEAFF
TGTGCCAGCAGTTATTCAATACGGGGGGTCAACACTGAAGCTTTCTTT
>TRBJ2-7|-|once|TRBV18
CASSPGDGQYF
TGTGCCAGCTCACCAGGGGACGGGCAGTACTTC
>TRBJ2-3|-|-|TRBV28
CASSLQGSTDTQYF
TGTGCCAGCAGTTTACAGGGAAGTACGGATACGCAGTATTTT
>TRBJ2-7|-|-|TRBV19
CASSFELRIGEQYF
TGTGCCAGTAGTTTCGAGTTGAGAATCGGCGAGCAGTACTTC
>TRBJ2-2|-|-|TRBV5-5
CASSLGLFGELFF
TGTGCCAGCAGCTTGGGACTGTTCGGGGAGCTGTTTTTT
>TRBJ1-1|TRBD1|-|TRBV10-1
CASSESLQGTEAFF
TGCGCCAGCAGTGAGTCCTTACAGGGGACTGAAGCTTTCTTT